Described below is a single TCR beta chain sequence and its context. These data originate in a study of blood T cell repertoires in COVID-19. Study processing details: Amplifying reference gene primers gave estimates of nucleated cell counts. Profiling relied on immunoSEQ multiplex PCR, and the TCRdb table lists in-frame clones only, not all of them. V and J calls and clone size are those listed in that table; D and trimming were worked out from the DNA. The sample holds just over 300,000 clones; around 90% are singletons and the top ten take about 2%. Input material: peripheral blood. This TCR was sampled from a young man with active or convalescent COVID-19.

The CDR3 here is CASSYPGTDSNQPQHF. The CDR3 region has the DNA TGTGCCAGCAGTTACCCCGGGACAGACTCAAATCAGCCCCAGCATTTT. V is TRBV6-2 or TRBV6-3 and J is TRBJ1-5, with 7 bases fitting TRBD1. J lost 4 bases, V lost 2 bases, and 8 bases had no gene match. Germline V gene sequence: CDR1 MNHEY, CDR2 SVGEGT. The CDR3 contains 16 residues.